This TCR beta chain was retrieved from a study of human T cells and chemical hapten exposure. Study information: Diphenylcyclopropenone doses were given weekly to the scalps of patients across the roughly 25-week study.

This CDR3 is built from 15 residues. V dropped 2 bases and J dropped 6; count of bases not matched to a gene: 6. Germline CDR1 SGHVS, CDR2 FNYEAQ. The time point here: patch test 1, 2 weeks after DPC sensitization. Indicated treatment: therapeutic diphenylcyclopropenone sensitization with weekly scalp DPC. Study-wide results and limits: Large CDR3 similarity clusters arose significantly more often from expanded TCRs than from controls.

As processed by the authors: Sampled TCR counts reached a median of 95,638 per sample, with values ranging from roughly 23,224 to 700,000. TCRdb used MiXCR to reprocess the RACE reads, holding one entry per CDR3 protein. The V and J calls reflect TCRdb's pipeline rather than the authors' work. The sample has about 380,000 distinct CDR3 sequences; about 4.4% are singletons. This clonotype was observed a few times. The antigen remains undetermined. The source material was whole blood, sampled in connection with sensitization to the hapten diphenylcyclopropenone (DPC). The TCR originated in a woman aged 45 to 65 with alopecia areata. Some clones in this sample may be carry-over from other donors' samples. This rearrangement joins TRBV7-6 to TRBJ2-3; 9 bases are a match to TRBD2. CDR3 loop: CASSLLSGRSDTQYF. The DNA for the CDR3 is TGTGCCAGCAGCTTACTGAGCGGGAGGTCGGATACGCAGTATTTT.